The 10 T cell receptor beta chains in this list originate from one sample, sequenced in a study of blood T cell repertoires in COVID-19. The protocol was immunoSEQ multiplex PCR, while the TCRdb copy is restricted to in-frame clones and leaves out a portion. The sample has about 59,000 clones, 73% seen once; the top ten hold approximately 15%. Sequenced sample: peripheral blood. The origin of the receptors is a woman aged 70-85 years with acute or convalescent COVID-19.

The V call is TRBV30, the J call TRBJ1-5; TRBD1 might be the D (6 bases). The ends were cut back, 2 bases at V and 0 bases at J, with 20 bases in the middle. The V gene's germline CDR1 is GTSNPN and CDR2 SVGIG (reference sequence). The CDR3 spans 18 residues. CDR3 bases: TGTGCCTGGAGTCGACCGGGACAAATTTCGTATAGCAATCAGCCCCAGCATTTT. Encoded protein: CAWSRPGQISYSNQPQHF.

The CDR3 spells CASSQEVGRGWPGNTIYF. CDR3 DNA sequence: TGTGCCAGCAGCCAAGAGGTGGGCAGGGGGTGGCCTGGAAACACCATATATTTT. The chain recombines TRBV4-2 with TRBJ1-3; 7 nucleotides line up with TRBD1. Looked up from germline, CDR1 is LGHNA and CDR2 is YNFKEQ. CDR3 length equals 18 residues. V was pared by 0 bases and J by 2 bases, with 10 bases of the junction left unmatched.

Only a few counts were recorded for this clone. V is TRBV14 and J is TRBJ1-2; D unclear. The CDR3 spans 16 residues. The germline V gene has CDR1 SGHDN and CDR2 FVKESK. V lost 4 bases to trimming and J lost 0 bases, with 15 bases between them. CDR3 nucleotides: TGTGCCAGCAGCCCGGTAGGAGGGCAGGCTAACTATGGCTACACCTTC. Protein: CASSPVGGQANYGYTF.

This clone occurred a few times. The chain couples TRBV4-1 to TRBJ2-2, with 8 bases matching TRBD2. The CDR3 is 17 amino acids. Germline CDR1 MGHRA, CDR2 YSYEKL. V lost 1 base and J lost 2; bases outside the gene matches: 6. In DNA, the CDR3 is TGCGCCAGCAGCCAAGTGATCCGGGGGGGTAACACCGGGGAGCTGTTTTTT. Protein product: CASSQVIRGGNTGELFF.

The rearrangement links TRBV7-2 to TRBJ2-2, with a tentative D call TRBD1 (6 bases). Germline V lookup: CDR1 SGHTA, CDR2 FQGNSA. V lost 6 bases, J lost 6 bases, and 11 bases lay in between. The CDR3 has 13 amino acids. In nucleotides, the CDR3 is TGTGCCAGCAGGTTTACAGGGCCCGGGGAGCTGTTTTTT. Its protein is CASRFTGPGELFF.

The chain joins TRBV5-6 to TRBJ1-2; 7 bases match TRBD1. The germline gives CDR1 SGHDT, CDR2 YYEEEE. J was trimmed by 8 bases and V by 4 bases; bases with no gene match: 8. This CDR3 is built from 13 residues. The CDR3 coding sequence is TGTGCCAGCAGCCCACTAGGAGGGGGCGGCTACACCTTC. Translated, it gives CASSPLGGGGYTF.

The sample holds one count of this clone. The chain joins TRBV7-6 to TRBJ1-1; a weak D match, TRBD1 (5 bases). Germline V gene sequence: CDR1 SGHVS, CDR2 FNYEAQ. V was clipped by 1 base and J by 6 bases, with 15 bases between them. This CDR3 has 15 amino acids. The CDR3, as DNA: TGTGCCAGCAGCTTAGGTCGGGTGGGGGGTTCTGAAGCTTTCTTT. The encoded protein is CASSLGRVGGSEAFF.

The V and J genes are TRBV5-4 and TRBJ2-5; TRBD2 agrees at 8 bases. This CDR3 comprises 15 residues. J gave up 1 base and V 0 bases, and 2 bases lay outside the gene matches. Germline assignment: CDR1 SGHNT and CDR2 YYREEE (reference sequence). The CDR3 loop is CASSLGAGAQETQYF. In nucleotides, the CDR3 is TGTGCCAGCAGCTTGGGAGCGGGGGCCCAAGAGACCCAGTACTTC.

The rearrangement uses TRBV19 and TRBJ2-2; TRBD1 aligns across 8 bases. The germline CDR1 and CDR2 sequences are LNHDA and SQIVND (reference sequence). Unmatched junction bases numbered 6, after V lost 7 bases and J lost 2 bases. The CDR3 totals 15 residues. The CDR3 is CASKWQGANTGELFF. The CDR3 bases are TGTGCCAGTAAATGGCAGGGGGCTAACACCGGGGAGCTGTTTTTT.

The J gene is TRBJ1-4, the V gene TRBV7-9, with D maybe TRBD1 (6 bases). Between the trimmed V and J ends, which lost 3 bases and 5 bases, there was a span of 13 bases. CDR1 and CDR2 from the germline V gene are SEHNR and FQNEAQ (reference sequence). The length of the CDR3 is 15 residues. The CDR3 is CASSFLGQGNEKLFF. CDR3 nucleotide sequence: TGTGCCAGCAGCTTCCTAGGGCAGGGGAATGAAAAACTGTTTTTT.